Listed below are T cell receptor beta chains from one sample, sequenced in a study of blood T cell repertoires in COVID-19. Data came from immunoSEQ multiplex PCR; TCRdb stores just in-frame clones and leaves some out. The repertoire includes 200,000 to 300,000 clones, just under 90% of them detected once, and roughly 3.6% sits in the top ten. Source material: peripheral blood. These receptor sequences come from a woman aged 40 to 50 with acute or convalescent COVID-19. Both conserved end residues are part of each CDR3. D genes are given only for firm matches. Rows may omit the clone size; those that give it use once, few, many or a size class.

abundance: .; d_gene: .; v_gene: TRBV5-4; j_gene: TRBJ1-1; len: 13; CDR3nt: TGTGCCAGCAGCCACAGGGAGATTACTGAAGCTTTCTTT; CDR3aa: CASSHREITEAFF
abundance: .; d_gene: .; v_gene: TRBV4-1; j_gene: TRBJ1-4; len: 17; CDR3nt: TGCGCCAGCAGCCACGGGGGACGGGGATCGCCGAATGAAAAACTGTTTTTT; CDR3aa: CASSHGGRGSPNEKLFF
abundance: .; d_gene: TRBD2; v_gene: TRBV14; j_gene: TRBJ2-1; len: 14; CDR3nt: TGTGCCAGCAGCCATCTAGCGGTCTACAATGAGCAGTTCTTC; CDR3aa: CASSHLAVYNEQFF
abundance: .; d_gene: TRBD2; v_gene: TRBV7-4; j_gene: TRBJ2-3; len: 16; CDR3nt: TGTGCCAGCAGTAACCCGACTAGCGGGCCCACAGATACGCAGTATTTT; CDR3aa: CASSNPTSGPTDTQYF
abundance: once; d_gene: .; v_gene: TRBV5-1; j_gene: TRBJ1-1; len: 13; CDR3nt: TGCGCCAGCAAATTCAGGGCGAACACTGAAGCTTTCTTT; CDR3aa: CASKFRANTEAFF
abundance: few; d_gene: TRBD1; v_gene: TRBV19; j_gene: TRBJ2-5; len: 14; CDR3nt: TGTGCCAGTAGTACCTCAGGGGGCCAAGAGACCCAGTACTTC; CDR3aa: CASSTSGGQETQYF
abundance: .; d_gene: TRBD2; v_gene: TRBV12-3/TRBV12-4; j_gene: TRBJ2-5; len: 13; CDR3nt: TGTGCCAGCATCAATAGCGGGGGAAAGACCCAGTACTTC; CDR3aa: CASINSGGKTQYF
abundance: .; d_gene: TRBD1; v_gene: TRBV19; j_gene: TRBJ1-2; len: 15; CDR3nt: TGTGCCAGTAGACGCCCAGGGGGGCTAGCCTATGGCTACACCTTC; CDR3aa: CASRRPGGLAYGYTF
abundance: few; d_gene: TRBD1; v_gene: TRBV2; j_gene: TRBJ1-2; len: 12; CDR3nt: TGTGCCAGGGACAGGCGCAACTATGGCTACACCTTC; CDR3aa: CARDRRNYGYTF
abundance: .; d_gene: .; v_gene: TRBV19; j_gene: TRBJ1-5; len: 14; CDR3nt: TGTGCCAGTAGTATTGGCAATAGCAATCAGCCCCAGCATTTT; CDR3aa: CASSIGNSNQPQHF
abundance: .; d_gene: TRBD1; v_gene: TRBV7-3; j_gene: TRBJ1-2; len: 20; CDR3nt: TGTGCCAGCAGCTACGGACAGGGGGCGTTTTCGGACGTGGGCCAGCGTGGCTACACCTTC; CDR3aa: CASSYGQGAFSDVGQRGYTF
abundance: .; d_gene: TRBD2; v_gene: TRBV24-1; j_gene: TRBJ2-5; len: 18; CDR3nt: TGTGCCACGGGCACCACGGGAGAATGGCGGGGGGGAGGGGAGACCCAGTACTTC; CDR3aa: CATGTTGEWRGGGETQYF
abundance: .; d_gene: TRBD1; v_gene: TRBV5-4; j_gene: TRBJ1-4; len: 14; CDR3nt: TGTGCCAGCAGCTTCGATCTGGGACAGAGGAGACTGTTTTTT; CDR3aa: CASSFDLGQRRLFF
abundance: .; d_gene: TRBD1; v_gene: TRBV5-8; j_gene: TRBJ1-2; len: 14; CDR3nt: TGTGCCAGCAGCTTGTACCGGGACAGCGGAGGCTACACCTTC; CDR3aa: CASSLYRDSGGYTF
abundance: .; d_gene: .; v_gene: TRBV18; j_gene: TRBJ1-3; len: 14; CDR3nt: TGTGCCAGCTCACCATCCACCGGGGGAAACACCATATATTTT; CDR3aa: CASSPSTGGNTIYF
abundance: .; d_gene: .; v_gene: TRBV6-5; j_gene: TRBJ2-5; len: 14; CDR3nt: TGTGCCAGCAGTTACTTTGGCAACCAAGAGACCCAGTACTTC; CDR3aa: CASSYFGNQETQYF
abundance: few; d_gene: .; v_gene: TRBV10-3; j_gene: TRBJ1-5; len: 17; CDR3nt: TGTGCCATCAGTGAGTCGATCGGGGGGGTCGGGAATCAGCCCCAGCATTTT; CDR3aa: CAISESIGGVGNQPQHF
abundance: .; d_gene: TRBD2; v_gene: TRBV10-3; j_gene: TRBJ2-2; len: 15; CDR3nt: TGTGCCATCAGTTCCCCTCGGGGGGGCTCCGGGGAGCTGTTTTTT; CDR3aa: CAISSPRGGSGELFF
abundance: .; d_gene: .; v_gene: TRBV10-3; j_gene: TRBJ2-3; len: 14; CDR3nt: TGTGCCATCTTACAAGCGGGTGTCACAGATACGCAGTATTTT; CDR3aa: CAILQAGVTDTQYF
abundance: few; d_gene: TRBD1; v_gene: TRBV2; j_gene: TRBJ1-1; len: 13; CDR3nt: TGTGCCAGCAGGAGGACAGGGGCCACTGAAGCTTTCTTT; CDR3aa: CASRRTGATEAFF
abundance: once; d_gene: TRBD1; v_gene: TRBV11-2; j_gene: TRBJ1-5; len: 17; CDR3nt: TGTGCCAGCAGCTTAGATCTGGGGACAGGGGTCGATCAGCCCCAGCATTTT; CDR3aa: CASSLDLGTGVDQPQHF
abundance: .; d_gene: TRBD1; v_gene: TRBV4-1; j_gene: TRBJ2-2; len: 16; CDR3nt: TGCGCCAGCAGCCAAGGGCGACAGGGGAACACCGGGGAGCTGTTTTTT; CDR3aa: CASSQGRQGNTGELFF
abundance: .; d_gene: TRBD1; v_gene: TRBV11-2; j_gene: TRBJ1-2; len: 13; CDR3nt: TGTGCCAGCAGCGGACAGGGGATAGGTGGCTACACCTTC; CDR3aa: CASSGQGIGGYTF
abundance: few; d_gene: TRBD1; v_gene: TRBV4-1; j_gene: TRBJ1-3; len: 20; CDR3nt: TGCGCCAGCAGCCATCCCGGGACAGGGCTCACGAGGGCTTCTGGAAACACCATATATTTT; CDR3aa: CASSHPGTGLTRASGNTIYF
abundance: .; d_gene: TRBD1; v_gene: TRBV6-1; j_gene: TRBJ1-1; len: 14; CDR3nt: TGTGCCAGCAGTGAAGACAGGGGGAAAACTGAAGCTTTCTTT; CDR3aa: CASSEDRGKTEAFF
abundance: .; d_gene: TRBD1; v_gene: TRBV11-2; j_gene: TRBJ2-2; len: 18; CDR3nt: TGTGCCAGCAGCTTAGTGCCGGGACAGGGGGTGAACACCGGGGAGCTGTTTTTT; CDR3aa: CASSLVPGQGVNTGELFF
abundance: .; d_gene: TRBD2; v_gene: TRBV7-2; j_gene: TRBJ2-1; len: 14; CDR3nt: TGTGCCAGCAGCTCAGAAGCGGGGTACAATGAGCAGTTCTTC; CDR3aa: CASSSEAGYNEQFF
abundance: .; d_gene: .; v_gene: TRBV7-9; j_gene: TRBJ1-1; len: 15; CDR3nt: TGTGCCAGCAGCCTCTACCGGGACTTGGGCGCTGAAGCTTTCTTT; CDR3aa: CASSLYRDLGAEAFF
abundance: .; d_gene: .; v_gene: TRBV3-1/TRBV3-2; j_gene: TRBJ1-2; len: 16; CDR3nt: TGTGCCAGCAGCCAGGGACTTGGGGGAGCGGGGTATGGCTACACCTTC; CDR3aa: CASSQGLGGAGYGYTF
abundance: once; d_gene: .; v_gene: TRBV19; j_gene: TRBJ1-1; len: 14; CDR3nt: TGTGCCAGTAGTACCAACGCGGGGCGCACTGAAGCTTTCTTT; CDR3aa: CASSTNAGRTEAFF
abundance: few; d_gene: .; v_gene: TRBV5-1; j_gene: TRBJ1-1; len: 14; CDR3nt: TGCGCCAGCAGCTTGGGAGGGGGATACACTGAAGCTTTCTTT; CDR3aa: CASSLGGGYTEAFF
abundance: .; d_gene: TRBD1; v_gene: TRBV9; j_gene: TRBJ1-2; len: 17; CDR3nt: TGTGCCAGCAGCGTAGAGGAGAGGGACAGGGAACTCTATGGCTACACCTTC; CDR3aa: CASSVEERDRELYGYTF
abundance: .; d_gene: .; v_gene: TRBV12-3/TRBV12-4; j_gene: TRBJ1-5; len: 13; CDR3nt: TGTGCCAGCTCATCCGGGGGAGATCAGCCCCAGCATTTT; CDR3aa: CASSSGGDQPQHF
abundance: .; d_gene: TRBD1; v_gene: TRBV2; j_gene: TRBJ1-2; len: 16; CDR3nt: TGTGCCAGCAGGAAGGGACAGGGGGTATCCAACTATGGCTACACCTTC; CDR3aa: CASRKGQGVSNYGYTF
abundance: .; d_gene: TRBD2; v_gene: TRBV5-1; j_gene: TRBJ2-3; len: 18; CDR3nt: TGCGCCAGCAGCTGGCCCCGGACTAGCGGGGCCTACACAGATACGCAGTATTTT; CDR3aa: CASSWPRTSGAYTDTQYF
abundance: .; d_gene: .; v_gene: TRBV29-1; j_gene: TRBJ1-1; len: 14; CDR3nt: TGCAGCGTTTTTTTGACAAACAGGGTTATTGAAGCTTTCTTT; CDR3aa: CSVFLTNRVIEAFF
abundance: .; d_gene: .; v_gene: TRBV21-1; j_gene: TRBJ1-2; len: 22; CDR3nt: TGTGCCAGCAGCTCTCCCGGGACAGGGGCCATCCGGGCCCTGGGGAGTAACTATGGCTACACCTTC; CDR3aa: CASSSPGTGAIRALGSNYGYTF
abundance: few; d_gene: .; v_gene: TRBV6-5; j_gene: TRBJ2-5; len: 11; CDR3nt: TGTGCCAGCACCCAGAGCGGGACCCAGTACTTC; CDR3aa: CASTQSGTQYF
abundance: .; d_gene: TRBD1; v_gene: TRBV4-1; j_gene: TRBJ1-1; len: 16; CDR3nt: TGCGCCAGCAGCCAAGGACAGGGGTGGGAGAACACTGAAGCTTTCTTT; CDR3aa: CASSQGQGWENTEAFF
abundance: .; d_gene: .; v_gene: TRBV30; j_gene: TRBJ1-4; len: 14; CDR3nt: TGTGCCGGGACCGCGGGGGGCACTAATGAAAAACTGTTTTTT; CDR3aa: CAGTAGGTNEKLFF
abundance: .; d_gene: .; v_gene: TRBV19; j_gene: TRBJ1-1; len: 17; CDR3nt: TGTGCCAGTAGTGATGGAGGGAAAAAGTCTGGGGGTGCTGAAGCTTTCTTT; CDR3aa: CASSDGGKKSGGAEAFF
abundance: .; d_gene: .; v_gene: TRBV19; j_gene: TRBJ1-4; len: 13; CDR3nt: TGTGCCAGTAAACCGGGGGGCGGTGAAAAACTGTTTTTT; CDR3aa: CASKPGGGEKLFF
abundance: .; d_gene: TRBD2; v_gene: TRBV6-6; j_gene: TRBJ2-1; len: 17; CDR3nt: TGTGCCAGCAGTCGGACTAGCGGGGGCCACAGGTACAATGAGCAGTTCTTC; CDR3aa: CASSRTSGGHRYNEQFF
abundance: .; d_gene: .; v_gene: TRBV20-1; j_gene: TRBJ2-3; len: 15; CDR3nt: TGCAGTGCTAGTCGGACTCATTCCCACACAGATACGCAGTATTTT; CDR3aa: CSASRTHSHTDTQYF
abundance: .; d_gene: .; v_gene: TRBV5-5; j_gene: TRBJ2-3; len: 15; CDR3nt: TGTGCCAGCAGCTTGGGTAGTTCAGGGACAGATACGCAGTATTTT; CDR3aa: CASSLGSSGTDTQYF
abundance: .; d_gene: TRBD1; v_gene: TRBV4-1; j_gene: TRBJ2-4; len: 14; CDR3nt: TGCGCCAGCAGCCTACGACAGGGGGCCGTCATTCAGTACTTC; CDR3aa: CASSLRQGAVIQYF
abundance: .; d_gene: TRBD2; v_gene: TRBV5-1; j_gene: TRBJ2-5; len: 16; CDR3nt: TGCGCCAGCAGCCCGGGACTAGCGGGGGTTCAAGAGACCCAGTACTTC; CDR3aa: CASSPGLAGVQETQYF
abundance: .; d_gene: .; v_gene: TRBV2; j_gene: TRBJ2-6; len: 15; CDR3nt: TGTGCCAGCAACCCCACTCGCTCTGGGGCCAACGTCCTGACTTTC; CDR3aa: CASNPTRSGANVLTF
abundance: .; d_gene: .; v_gene: TRBV19; j_gene: TRBJ1-2; len: 13; CDR3nt: TGTGCCAGTAAGAAGGACAGTCAAGATCACTACACCTTC; CDR3aa: CASKKDSQDHYTF
abundance: few; d_gene: TRBD1; v_gene: TRBV10-3; j_gene: TRBJ1-5; len: 18; CDR3nt: TGTGCCATCAGTGAGTCCTCGGGACAGGGGGCCTCGAATCAGCCCCAGCATTTT; CDR3aa: CAISESSGQGASNQPQHF
abundance: .; d_gene: .; v_gene: TRBV3-1/TRBV3-2; j_gene: TRBJ1-5; len: 15; CDR3nt: TGTGCCAGCAGCCAGCAGGGGATCGGCAATCAGCCCCAGCATTTT; CDR3aa: CASSQQGIGNQPQHF
abundance: .; d_gene: TRBD1; v_gene: TRBV5-8; j_gene: TRBJ1-5; len: 18; CDR3nt: TGTGCCAGCAGCTCCCTCGGGTCTGGGACAGGGGGGAATCAGCCCCAGCATTTT; CDR3aa: CASSSLGSGTGGNQPQHF